This entry is about one TCR beta chain. Some clones are missing from TCRdb's copy, which holds only in-frame ones; the method was immunoSEQ multiplex PCR. The profile shows about 520,000 clones, approximately 85% of them singletons. This record comes from a study of blood T cell repertoires in COVID-19. Study-wide context: There were acute and convalescent COVID-19 samples, and they came from the United States, Italy and Spain. Nucleic acid was either cDNA or gDNA, and it came from T cells, B-cell-depleted T cells, or PBMCs.

There are 18 residues in the CDR3. CDR1 is MNHNS, CDR2 SASEGT, per germline. Losses at the gene ends were 0 bases for V and 1 base for J; bases not matched to a gene: 8. This clonotype originated in a human donor in a cohort sampled during active COVID-19. The genes are TRBV6-1 and TRBJ2-1, with 8 nucleotides matching TRBD2. Specimen: peripheral blood. DNA for the CDR3: TGTGCCAGCAGTGAAGCCCTCGGAGCGGGGGATTCCTACAATGAGCAGTTCTTC. Translated: CASSEALGAGDSYNEQFF.